The text below deals with one T cell receptor beta chain. The antigen remains unidentified. The source of the sample is a study of blood T cells in healthy people across ages. This CDR3 has 16 amino acids. The V and J ends lost 4 bases and 1 base respectively, with 14 bases between them. Germline lookup yields CDR1 SGHVS and CDR2 FQNEAQ. General study points: Diversity estimated from one million T cells was considered an underestimate.

With a J-beta primer mix and a sample-barcoded 5' primer, a second PCR ran 7 to 11 cycles. A template-switch adaptor containing 12 random nucleotides labeled each cDNA molecule. TCRdb recomputed calls from the 5' RACE reads with MiXCR, one row per CDR3 protein. The table includes 1.5 million to 2 million distinct CDR3 sequences, 25% to 30% detected once. V and J are TRBV7-8 and TRBJ2-4, with D unresolved. The receptor's source is a young woman in good health. Sequenced: blood. The CDR3 sequence is CASSSQSRMAKNIQYF. The CDR3 DNA reads as TGTGCCAGCAGCTCGCAATCGAGGATGGCCAAAAACATTCAGTACTTC.